Many counts were recorded for the clone carrying this T cell receptor beta chain. This sample is part of a study of regulatory T cells in long-lasting Graves disease. Sample time point: newly diagnosed GD, antithyroid drugs for less than 3 months. With RNA extracted from PBMCs as input, the TCR library was made. Recruitment took place at an endocrinology department in Xi'an, China. The CDR3 is made up of 14 amino acids. J was trimmed by 4 bases and V by 9 bases; bases with no gene match: 8. Libraries of TCR beta came from iRepertoire HTBI primers plus Arm-PCR of CDR3 regions. One entry per CDR3 protein results from TCRdb running MiXCR on the multiplex PCR reads. Here the sample spans about 420,000 distinct CDR3 sequences, less than 20% being singletons. These data were also reused for a study on T cells in Graves' hyperthyroidism and ophthalmopathy. Per that study: HTBI primers drove first-round RT-PCR of the TCR CDR3.

This chain joins TRBV12-3 or TRBV12-4 and TRBJ2-3; 9 nucleotides match TRBD2. This TCR was sampled from a woman under 30 with Graves disease. The sequences come from peripheral blood mononuclear cells (PBMCs), collected at new diagnosis, from a patient treated with antithyroid drugs. The CDR3 spells CASSPTSGADTQYF. In DNA, the CDR3 is TGTGCCAGTAGTCCGACTAGCGGAGCAGATACGCAGTATTTT.